One and the same sample provided the 25 T cell receptor beta chains below, sequenced in a study of molecular identifiers for immune sequencing clone quantification. TCRdb itself ran the PCR reads through MiXCR, one entry per CDR3 protein. Of about 630,000 distinct CDR3 sequences listed, 25% are singletons. Sequencing input: naive CD8+ T cells from blood, with Jurkat cell RNA spiked in. The subset denotes: FACS-sorted CD8+CD4-CCR7+CD45RA+ naive T cells. The source of these receptors is a human donor in good health. Some libraries in this study had Jurkat cell RNA spiked in.

There are many counts of this clonotype. The chain couples TRBV7-8 to TRBJ2-7; perhaps TRBD2 as D (5 bases). In germline, CDR1 is SGHVS, CDR2 FQNEAQ. The ends were cut back, 5 bases at V and 7 bases at J, with 15 bases in the middle. CDR3 size: 13 residues. The CDR3 protein is CASSPRVFSEQYF. In DNA, the CDR3 is TGTGCCAGCAGCCCGAGGGTCTTCTCTGAGCAGTACTTC.

This chain uses TRBV20-1 with TRBJ1-1; D gene ambiguous. Germline CDR1 is DFQATT and CDR2 is SNEGSKA (reference sequence). The CDR3 totals 12 residues. The V end was cut by 0 bases, the J end by 4 bases, with 6 bases between. The CDR3 protein is CSAREGSTEAFF. The DNA for the CDR3 is TGCAGTGCTAGAGAGGGGAGCACTGAAGCTTTCTTT.

This chain connects TRBV27 to TRBJ2-7; D is unresolved. The CDR3 has 17 residues. The V end was cut by 5 bases, the J end by 5 bases, with 25 bases between. The germline V gene encodes CDR1 MNHEY and CDR2 SMNVEV (reference sequence). The CDR3 sequence is CASSTAAVVLGLNEQYF. The CDR3 nucleotides read TGTGCCAGCAGTACAGCCGCGGTGGTCCTAGGTTTAAACGAGCAGTACTTC.

This clonotype was seen at least ten times. This chain connects TRBV7-9 to TRBJ2-5; TRBD1 might be the D (6 bases). CDR1 and CDR2 from the germline V gene are SEHNR and FQNEAQ (reference sequence). There are 14 residues in the CDR3. Between the trimmed V and J ends, which lost 1 base and 3 bases, there was a span of 9 bases. The CDR3 loop is CASSLGTVKETQYF. The CDR3 DNA reads TGTGCCAGCAGCTTAGGGACAGTGAAAGAGACCCAGTACTTC.

This chain joins TRBV7-3 and TRBJ2-7; 10 bases fit TRBD2. There are 15 residues in the CDR3. J gave up 5 bases and V 6 bases, and 10 bases lay outside the gene matches. CDR1 and CDR2 from the germline V gene are SGHTA and FQGTGA. CDR3 bases: TGTGCCAGCAGAGCCCTTCCCGGGACTAGCGACGAGCAGTACTTC. It specifies CASRALPGTSDEQYF.

On this clonotype: Sequence at one end of the junction differs from germline and may be a read error. The chain uses TRBV7-2 and TRBJ2-3; 11 bases line up with TRBD2. Germline CDR1 SGHTA, CDR2 FQGNSA. The CDR3 is made up of 16 amino acids. CDR3 bases: TGTGTCAGCAGCTTGACTAGCGGGGACCCGATAGATACGCAGTATTTT. It codes for CVSSLTSGDPIDTQYF.

This clonotype was seen repeatedly, ten times or more. The chain carries TRBV28 and TRBJ1-4; D unresolved. The CDR3 covers 14 residues. The V gene lost 4 bases and the J gene lost 1 base, with 7 bases spanning the gap. Germline V gene lookup returns CDR1 MDHEN and CDR2 SYDVKM. CDR3 loop: CASSSGGTNEKLFF. The CDR3 nucleotides are TGTGCCAGCAGTTCGGGCGGAACTAATGAAAAACTGTTTTTT.

CDR3: CASSPRDRLANTGELFF. The CDR3 region has the DNA TGTGCCAGCTCACCGAGAGACAGACTCGCGAACACCGGGGAGCTGTTTTTT. The chain is built from TRBV18 and TRBJ2-2; a possible D gene is TRBD1 (5 bases). Trimming took 3 bases from V and 0 from J, leaving 14 bases between them. From germline, CDR1 is KGHSH and CDR2 LQKENI. The CDR3 is made up of 17 amino acids.

Turning to this clonotype: This may come from a read error, since a much larger clone is one base off. This chain uses TRBV4-3 with TRBJ2-5, with TRBD2 as a possible D gene (6 bases). The CDR3 has 18 residues. Germline CDR1 is LGHNA and CDR2 is YSLEER. V dropped 0 bases and J dropped 4 bases, with 21 bases sitting between them. This CDR3 is CASSQDIASEKYRETQYF. DNA of the CDR3: TGCGCCAGCAGCCAAGATATCGCTAGCGAGAAGTACCGAGAGACCCAGTACTTC.

This clonotype has just a few counts. J is TRBJ2-5 and V is TRBV30; D is uncertain. Germline V lookup: CDR1 GTSNPN, CDR2 SVGIG (reference sequence). The CDR3 totals 13 residues. V lost 3 bases and J 2 bases, leaving 10 bases between the germline ends. CDR3 bases: TGTGCCTGGAGCTCATGGGGTCAAGAGACCCAGTACTTC. This encodes CAWSSWGQETQYF.

The sample holds many counts of this clonotype. The chain carries TRBV28 and TRBJ1-5, with D perhaps matching TRBD1 (6 bases). CDR1 is MDHEN and CDR2 is SYDVKM in the germline V gene. V was trimmed by 5 bases and J by 3 bases, leaving 14 bases between them. The CDR3 loop spans 15 amino acids. In DNA, the CDR3 is TGTGCCAGCAGTACCCGACAGGAATTCAATCAGCCCCAGCATTTT. Translating it yields CASSTRQEFNQPQHF.

The sample holds a few counts of this clonotype. V is TRBV6-4 and J is TRBJ2-7; D possibly corresponds to TRBD1 (5 bases). Germline loops: CDR1 MRHNA, CDR2 SNTAGT. The CDR3 is 13 amino acids. V shed 4 bases and J shed 6 bases, with 13 bases lying between them. CDR3 sequence reads: CASSGTNRGEQYF. CDR3 DNA sequence: TGTGCCAGCAGTGGGACAAACAGAGGCGAGCAGTACTTC.

A few counts support this clonotype. The chain joins TRBV6-2 or TRBV6-3 to TRBJ1-5; D gene ambiguous. V shed 2 bases and J shed 8 bases, with 13 bases lying between them. This CDR3 spans 14 amino acids. The V gene's germline CDR1 is MNHEY and CDR2 SVGEGT. CDR3 in DNA: TGTGCCAGCAGTTACGGCCCCTCAGAGGAGCCCCAGCATTTT. It specifies CASSYGPSEEPQHF.

This clonotype appeared a few times. The gene calls are TRBV6-6 and TRBJ1-2; TRBD1 aligns across 9 bases. The ends lost 2 bases at V and 5 bases at J; junction bases unmatched: 3. This CDR3 has 14 residues. From germline, CDR1 is MNHNY and CDR2 SVGAGI (reference sequence). CDR3 protein: CASSYLDRGYGYTF. The CDR3 region has the DNA TGTGCCAGCAGTTACCTGGACAGGGGATATGGCTACACCTTC.

This clonotype was picked up many times. V usage is TRBV29-1 and J usage is TRBJ2-3, with 7 nucleotides matching TRBD1. CDR3 length: 13 residues. With V trimmed by 4 bases and J by 3 bases, 4 bases remained unmatched. Looked up from germline, CDR1 is SQVTM and CDR2 is ANQGSEA. This CDR3 is CSVVGRGTDTQYF. The CDR3 DNA follows: TGCAGCGTTGTTGGCAGGGGGACAGATACGCAGTATTTT.

This clonotype came up many times. The chain uses TRBV4-1 and TRBJ2-2; no definite D call. V was cut by 2 bases and J by 5 bases, with 15 bases left in between. There are 16 residues in the CDR3. Germline V gene sequence: CDR1 MGHRA, CDR2 YSYEKL. CDR3 loop: CASSQPTAMYTGELFF. The CDR3 region has the DNA TGCGCCAGCAGCCAACCGACTGCGATGTATACCGGGGAGCTGTTTTTT.

This clonotype was observed a handful of times. The rearrangement links TRBV9 to TRBJ1-2; 8 nucleotides agree with TRBD1. Per the germline V gene, CDR1 is SGDLS and CDR2 is YYNGEE. Trimming at V came to 0 bases and at J to 4 bases, leaving 5 bases not matched to a gene. This CDR3 region has 15 residues. This chain's CDR3 is CASSVAEGTGYGYTF. The CDR3 nucleotides are TGTGCCAGCAGCGTAGCTGAAGGGACAGGCTATGGCTACACCTTC.

In its sample, this clonotype was seen many times. The rearrangement joins TRBV2 to TRBJ1-1; 7 positions match TRBD1. The CDR3 runs to 11 residues. J gave up 7 bases and V 10 bases, and 6 bases lay outside the gene matches. CDR1 SNHLY and CDR2 FYNNEI come from the germline V gene. The CDR3 DNA is TGTGCCAAAAAGCAGGGGGGTGAAGCTTTCTTT. Amino acids: CAKKQGGEAFF.

This clonotype was counted many times. The gene calls are TRBV11-2 and TRBJ2-4, with 8 bases fitting TRBD2. Germline V CDR1 and CDR2: SGHAT, FQNNGV. J gave up 8 bases and V 5 bases, and 11 bases lay outside the gene matches. The CDR3 is made up of 15 amino acids. CDR3 amino acids: CASSTYRLASDIQYF. The CDR3, as DNA: TGTGCCAGCAGCACCTATAGACTAGCGTCAGACATTCAGTACTTC. The variable domain in full, completed from reference TRBV11-2 and TRBJ2-4, reads EAGVAQSPRYKIIEKRQSVAFWCNPISGHATLYWYQQILGQGPKLLIQFQNNGVVDDSQLPKDRFSAERLKGVDSTLKIQPAKLEDSAVYLCASSTYRLASDIQYFGAGTRLSVL.

This clonotype was seen repeatedly, ten times or more. The chain carries TRBV6-2 or TRBV6-3 and TRBJ1-1, with no clear D. Germline V gene sequence: CDR1 MNHEY, CDR2 SVGEGT. The V and J ends lost 6 bases and 6 bases respectively, with 32 bases between them. The CDR3 runs 19 residues. As DNA, the CDR3 is TGTGCCAGCAGCCCCGACATTCCTTATGTCGGAGAGGGTGATCCTGAAGCTTTCTTT. Residues: CASSPDIPYVGEGDPEAFF.

To note about this clonotype: This may be a read error: a much more frequent sequence differs by one nucleotide. V usage is TRBV12-5 and J usage is TRBJ2-3; D perhaps matches TRBD2 (7 bases). CDR1 and CDR2 (germline): LGHNT, FRNRAP. This CDR3 is 17 amino acids long. The CDR3, as DNA: TGTGTTAGTGGTCCAGGGCTTACGGGGGGCCGTACAGATACGCAGTATTTT. It is translated as CVSGPGLTGGRTDTQYF.

Details on this clonotype: Compared with germline, one end of the junction differs, possibly owing to a read error. The chain is built from TRBV4-3 and TRBJ2-7; 9 nucleotides agree with TRBD1. The germline gives CDR1 LGHNA, CDR2 YSLEER. The CDR3 runs to 13 residues. CDR3 residues: CASSQDRGGEQHF. The CDR3 DNA is TGCGCCAGCAGCCAGGACAGGGGTGGCGAGCAGCACTTC.

In its sample, this clonotype was seen a few times. This rearrangement joins TRBV4-3 to TRBJ2-2; tentatively, D is TRBD1 (6 bases). The germline V gene encodes CDR1 LGHNA and CDR2 YSLEER. V was pared by 2 bases and J by 3 bases, with 13 bases between. The CDR3 loop spans 16 amino acids. The CDR3 region is CASSQYRVPYTGELFF. The CDR3 nucleotides read TGCGCCAGCAGCCAATACAGGGTCCCCTACACCGGGGAGCTGTTTTTT.

Note on this clonotype: One end of the junction fails to match germline, which may point to a read error. This rearrangement joins TRBV7-9 to TRBJ1-3; the D gene is possibly TRBD1 (5 bases). The CDR3 is 16 residues long. Per germline, CDR1 SEHNR and CDR2 FQNEAQ (reference sequence). The CDR3 DNA sequence: TGTGCCAGCAGCTCACCAGGCAGGGCGCCCGGAAACACCATGTATTTT. As protein: CASSSPGRAPGNTMYF.

This chain uses TRBV6-2 or TRBV6-3 with TRBJ2-7; maybe TRBD2 (6 bases). This CDR3 region has 17 residues. Germline loops: CDR1 MNHEY, CDR2 SVGEGT. The V end lost 0 bases, the J end lost 0 bases, and 15 bases lay between the germline ends. This CDR3 is CASSYSNPGGSSYEQYF. CDR3 in DNA: TGTGCCAGCAGTTACTCGAATCCCGGGGGTTCCTCCTACGAGCAGTACTTC.